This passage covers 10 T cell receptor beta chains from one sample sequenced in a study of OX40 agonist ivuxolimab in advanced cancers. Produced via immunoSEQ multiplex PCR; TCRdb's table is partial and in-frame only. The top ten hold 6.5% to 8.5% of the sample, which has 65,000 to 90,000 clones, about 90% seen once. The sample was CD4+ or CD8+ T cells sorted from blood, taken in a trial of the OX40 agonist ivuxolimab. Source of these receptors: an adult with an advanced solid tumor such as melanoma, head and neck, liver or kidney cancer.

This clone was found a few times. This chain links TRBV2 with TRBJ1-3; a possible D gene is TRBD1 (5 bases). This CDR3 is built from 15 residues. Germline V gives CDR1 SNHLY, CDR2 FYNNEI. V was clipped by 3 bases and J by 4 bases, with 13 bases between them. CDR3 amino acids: CASSEGLGSGNTIYF. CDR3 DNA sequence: TGTGCCAGCAGTGAGGGACTAGGGAGCGGAAACACCATATATTTT.

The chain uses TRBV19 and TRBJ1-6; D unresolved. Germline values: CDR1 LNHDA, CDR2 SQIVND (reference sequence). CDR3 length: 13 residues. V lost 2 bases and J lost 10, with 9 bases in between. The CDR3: CASSIWGGSPLHF. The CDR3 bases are TGTGCCAGTAGTATATGGGGTGGCTCACCCCTCCACTTT.

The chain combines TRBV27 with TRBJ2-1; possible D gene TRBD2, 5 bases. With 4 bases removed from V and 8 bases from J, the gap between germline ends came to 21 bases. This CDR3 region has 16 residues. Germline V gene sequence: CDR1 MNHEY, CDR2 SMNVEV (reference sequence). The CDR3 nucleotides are TGTGCCAGCAGTTCCCTTGGGCGAACGGCGAGGGATGAGCAGTTCTTC. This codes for CASSSLGRTARDEQFF.

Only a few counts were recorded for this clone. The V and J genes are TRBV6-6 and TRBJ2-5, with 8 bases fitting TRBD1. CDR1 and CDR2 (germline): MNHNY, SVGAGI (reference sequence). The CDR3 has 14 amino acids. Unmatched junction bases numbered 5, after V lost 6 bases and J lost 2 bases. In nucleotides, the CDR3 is TGTGCCAGCAGCCGGGACAGGTCACAAGAGACCCAGTACTTC. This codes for CASSRDRSQETQYF.

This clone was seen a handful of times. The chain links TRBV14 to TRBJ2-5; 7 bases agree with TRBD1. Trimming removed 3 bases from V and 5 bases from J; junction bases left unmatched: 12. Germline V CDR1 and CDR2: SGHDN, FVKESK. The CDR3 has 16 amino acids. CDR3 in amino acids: CASSHPRDRQTETQYF. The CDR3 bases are TGTGCCAGCAGCCACCCCCGGGACAGACAGACGGAGACCCAGTACTTC.

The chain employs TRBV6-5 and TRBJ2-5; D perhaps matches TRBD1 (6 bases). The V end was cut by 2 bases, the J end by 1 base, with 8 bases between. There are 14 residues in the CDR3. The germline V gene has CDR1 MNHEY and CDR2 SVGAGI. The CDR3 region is CASSYLDSQETQYF. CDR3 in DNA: TGTGCCAGCAGTTACCTGGACAGCCAAGAGACCCAGTACTTC.

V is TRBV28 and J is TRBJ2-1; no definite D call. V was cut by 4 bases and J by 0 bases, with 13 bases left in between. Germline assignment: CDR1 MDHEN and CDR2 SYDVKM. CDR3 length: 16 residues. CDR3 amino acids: CASSSTRETSYNEQFF. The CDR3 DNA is TGTGCCAGCAGTTCTACCAGAGAGACCTCCTACAATGAGCAGTTCTTC.

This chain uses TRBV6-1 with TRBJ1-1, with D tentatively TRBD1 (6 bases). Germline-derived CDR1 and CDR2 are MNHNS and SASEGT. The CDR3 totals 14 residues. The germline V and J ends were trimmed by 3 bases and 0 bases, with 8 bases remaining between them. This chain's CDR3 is CASSDWGLNTEAFF. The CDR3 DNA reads TGTGCCAGCAGTGATTGGGGGCTGAACACTGAAGCTTTCTTT.

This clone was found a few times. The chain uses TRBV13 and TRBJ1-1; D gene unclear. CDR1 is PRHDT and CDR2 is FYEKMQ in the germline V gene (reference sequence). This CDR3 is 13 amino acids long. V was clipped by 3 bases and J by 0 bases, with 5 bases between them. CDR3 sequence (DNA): TGTGCCAGCAGCTTCGGACTGAACACTGAAGCTTTCTTT. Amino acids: CASSFGLNTEAFF.

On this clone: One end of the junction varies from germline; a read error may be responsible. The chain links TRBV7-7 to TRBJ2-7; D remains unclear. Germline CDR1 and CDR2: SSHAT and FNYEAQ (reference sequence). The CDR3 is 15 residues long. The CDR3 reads CASSLPDPISYEQYF. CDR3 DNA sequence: TGTGCTAGCAGCTTACCAGACCCTATCTCCTACGAGCAGTACTTC.